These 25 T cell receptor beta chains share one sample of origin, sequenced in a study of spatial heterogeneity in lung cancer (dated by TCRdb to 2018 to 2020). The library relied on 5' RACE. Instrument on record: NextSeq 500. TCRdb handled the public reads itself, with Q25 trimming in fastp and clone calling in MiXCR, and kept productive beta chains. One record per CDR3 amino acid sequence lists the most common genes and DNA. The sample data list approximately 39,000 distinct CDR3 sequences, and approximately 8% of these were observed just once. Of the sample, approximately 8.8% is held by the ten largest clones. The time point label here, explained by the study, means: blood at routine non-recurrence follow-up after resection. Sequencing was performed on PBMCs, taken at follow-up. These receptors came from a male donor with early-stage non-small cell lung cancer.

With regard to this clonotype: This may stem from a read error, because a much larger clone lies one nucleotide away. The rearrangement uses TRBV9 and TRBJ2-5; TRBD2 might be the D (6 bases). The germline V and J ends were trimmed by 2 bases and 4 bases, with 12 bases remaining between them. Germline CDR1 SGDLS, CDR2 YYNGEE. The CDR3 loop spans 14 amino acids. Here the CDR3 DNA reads TGTGCCAGCAGCGTGGGTAGCGGCTCAGAGACCCAGTACTTC. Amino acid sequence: CASSVGSGSETQYF.

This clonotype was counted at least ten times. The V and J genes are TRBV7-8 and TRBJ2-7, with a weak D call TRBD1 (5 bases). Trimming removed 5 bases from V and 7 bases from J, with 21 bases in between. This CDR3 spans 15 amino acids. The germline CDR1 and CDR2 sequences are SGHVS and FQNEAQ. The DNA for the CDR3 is TGTGCCAGCAGCCTTGGGGCTGGTTCCTTTGGGGAGCAGTACTTC. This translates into CASSLGAGSFGEQYF.

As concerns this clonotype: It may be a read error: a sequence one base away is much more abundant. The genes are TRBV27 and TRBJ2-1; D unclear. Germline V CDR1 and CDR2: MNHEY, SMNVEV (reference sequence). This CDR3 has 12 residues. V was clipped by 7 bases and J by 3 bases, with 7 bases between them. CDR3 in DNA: TGTGCCAGCATCCCGGACTACAATGAGCAGTTCTTC. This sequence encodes CASIPDYNEQFF.

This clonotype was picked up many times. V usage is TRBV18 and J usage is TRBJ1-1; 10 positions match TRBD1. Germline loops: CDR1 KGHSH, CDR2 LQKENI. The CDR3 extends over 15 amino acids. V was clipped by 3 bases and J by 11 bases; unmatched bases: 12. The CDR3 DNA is TGTGCCAGCTCACCCGGGACAGGGGCCTTAGGAGGGGCTTTCTTT. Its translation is CASSPGTGALGGAFF.

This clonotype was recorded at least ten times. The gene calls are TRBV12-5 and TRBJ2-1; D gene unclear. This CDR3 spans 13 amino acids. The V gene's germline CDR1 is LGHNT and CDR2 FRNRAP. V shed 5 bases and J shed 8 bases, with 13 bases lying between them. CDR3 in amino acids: CASGGYTFHEQFF. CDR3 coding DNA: TGTGCTAGTGGTGGGTACACTTTCCATGAGCAGTTCTTC.

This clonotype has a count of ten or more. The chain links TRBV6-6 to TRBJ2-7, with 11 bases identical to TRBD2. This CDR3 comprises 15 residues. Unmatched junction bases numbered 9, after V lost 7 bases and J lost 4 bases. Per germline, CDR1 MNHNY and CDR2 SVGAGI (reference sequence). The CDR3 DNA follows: TGTGCCAGCACCCCACAAGGACTAGCGGGTTACGAGCAGTACTTC. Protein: CASTPQGLAGYEQYF.

In DNA, the CDR3 is TGTGCCAGCACGAAAGGAGCGGGGGCCTTTAGCACAGATACGCAGTATTTT. Protein: CASTKGAGAFSTDTQYF. The chain links TRBV6-1 to TRBJ2-3; 8 bases are shared with TRBD2. The CDR3 consists of 17 residues. The germline V gene encodes CDR1 MNHNS and CDR2 SASEGT. The V and J ends lost 7 bases and 0 bases, in that order; junction bases with no gene match: 12.

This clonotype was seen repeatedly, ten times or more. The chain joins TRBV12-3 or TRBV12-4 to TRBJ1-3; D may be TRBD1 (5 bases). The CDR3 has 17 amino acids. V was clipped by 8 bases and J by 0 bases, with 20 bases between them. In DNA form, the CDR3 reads TGTGCCAGCGGGGGTGGTGGTCATCAAACCTCTGGAAACACCATATATTTT. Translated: CASGGGGHQTSGNTIYF.

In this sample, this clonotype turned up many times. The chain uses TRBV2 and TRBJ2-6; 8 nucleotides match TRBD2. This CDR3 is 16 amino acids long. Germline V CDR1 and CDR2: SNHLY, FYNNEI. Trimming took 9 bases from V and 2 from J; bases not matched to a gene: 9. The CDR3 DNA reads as TGTGCCAGAGAGCGACCGGGAGGGACTGGGGCCAACGTCCTGACTTTC. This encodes CARERPGGTGANVLTF.

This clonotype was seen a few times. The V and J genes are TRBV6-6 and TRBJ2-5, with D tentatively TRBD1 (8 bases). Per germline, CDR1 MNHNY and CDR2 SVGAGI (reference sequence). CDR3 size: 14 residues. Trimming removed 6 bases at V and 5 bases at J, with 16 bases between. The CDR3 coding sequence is TGTGCCAGCAGGTTGACAGGGGAGGGCGAGACCCAGTACTTC. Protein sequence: CASRLTGEGETQYF.

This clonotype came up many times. Here the CDR3 reads CASSWSHRTDEAFF. Written as DNA, the CDR3 is TGTGCCAGCAGTTGGTCCCATAGGACAGACGAAGCTTTCTTT. The chain links TRBV6-5 to TRBJ1-1; maybe TRBD1 (6 bases). Germline V gene data show CDR1 as MNHEY and CDR2 as SVGAGI. Trimming pared 4 bases from V and 8 bases from J, leaving 17 bases between. The CDR3 extends over 14 amino acids.

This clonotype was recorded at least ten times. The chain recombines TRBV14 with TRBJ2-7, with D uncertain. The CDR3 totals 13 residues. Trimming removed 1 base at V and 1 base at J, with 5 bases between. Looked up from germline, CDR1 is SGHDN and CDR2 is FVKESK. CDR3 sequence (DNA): TGTGCCAGCAGCCAAGGTCAGTCCTACGAGCAGTACTTC. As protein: CASSQGQSYEQYF. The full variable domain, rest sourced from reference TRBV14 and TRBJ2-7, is EAGVTQFPSHSVIEKGQTVTLRCDPISGHDNLYWYRRVMGKEIKFLLHFVKESKQDESGMPNNRFLAERTGGTYSTLKVQPAELEDSGVYFCASSQGQSYEQYFGPGTRLTVT.

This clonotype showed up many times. The CDR3 here is CASSLRAGDSGANVLTF. DNA for the CDR3: TGTGCCAGCAGCTTACGAGCGGGGGACTCTGGGGCCAACGTCCTGACTTTC. V gene TRBV7-6 combines with J gene TRBJ2-6; 8 bases are a match to TRBD2. Germline V gene sequence: CDR1 SGHVS, CDR2 FNYEAQ. The CDR3 contains 17 residues. Losses at the gene ends were 2 bases for V and 0 bases for J; bases not matched to a gene: 3.

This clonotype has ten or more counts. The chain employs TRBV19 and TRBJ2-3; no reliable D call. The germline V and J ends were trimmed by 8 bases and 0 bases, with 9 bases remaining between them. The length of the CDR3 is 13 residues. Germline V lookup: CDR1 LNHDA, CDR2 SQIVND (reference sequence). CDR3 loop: CASAKQSTDTQYF. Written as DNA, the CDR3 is TGTGCCAGTGCGAAACAGAGCACAGATACGCAGTATTTT.

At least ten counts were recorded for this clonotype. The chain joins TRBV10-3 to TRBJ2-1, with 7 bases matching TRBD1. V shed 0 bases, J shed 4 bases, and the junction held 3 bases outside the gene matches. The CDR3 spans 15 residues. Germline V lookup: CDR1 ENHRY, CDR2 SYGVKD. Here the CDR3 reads CAISESGDSYNEQFF. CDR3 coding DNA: TGTGCCATCAGTGAGTCAGGGGACAGTTACAATGAGCAGTTCTTC.

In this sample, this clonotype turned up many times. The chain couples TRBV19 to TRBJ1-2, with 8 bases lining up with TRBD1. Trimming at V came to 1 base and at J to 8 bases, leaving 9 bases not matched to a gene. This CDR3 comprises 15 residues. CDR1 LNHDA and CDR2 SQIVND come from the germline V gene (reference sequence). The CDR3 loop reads CASSIGQGAFGGYTF. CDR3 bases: TGTGCCAGTAGTATAGGGCAGGGGGCGTTCGGAGGCTACACCTTC.

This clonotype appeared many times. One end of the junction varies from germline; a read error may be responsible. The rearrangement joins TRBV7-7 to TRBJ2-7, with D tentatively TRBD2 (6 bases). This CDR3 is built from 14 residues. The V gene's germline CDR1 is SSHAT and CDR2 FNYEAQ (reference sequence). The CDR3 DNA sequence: TGTGCTAGCAGCTTAGAGGAGGGCGCCTACGAGCAGTACTTC. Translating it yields CASSLEEGAYEQYF.

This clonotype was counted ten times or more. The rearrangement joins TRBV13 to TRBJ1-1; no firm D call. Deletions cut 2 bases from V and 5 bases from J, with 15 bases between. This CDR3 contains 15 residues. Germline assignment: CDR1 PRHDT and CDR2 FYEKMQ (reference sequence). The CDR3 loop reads CASSLRTSGRTEAFF. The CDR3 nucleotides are TGTGCCAGCAGCTTAAGGACGTCTGGGAGGACTGAAGCTTTCTTT.

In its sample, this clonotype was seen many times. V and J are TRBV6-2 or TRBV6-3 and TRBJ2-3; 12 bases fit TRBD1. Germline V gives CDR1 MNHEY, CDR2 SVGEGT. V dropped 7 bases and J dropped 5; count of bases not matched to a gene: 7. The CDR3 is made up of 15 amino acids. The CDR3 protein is CASTRDRGRLDTQYF. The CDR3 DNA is TGTGCCAGCACCCGGGACAGGGGGCGCTTAGATACGCAGTATTTT.

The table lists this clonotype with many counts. CDR3 DNA sequence: TGTGCCAGCGGAAAGGGGGCAACTAATGAAAAACTGTTTTTT. This translates into CASGKGATNEKLFF. The chain uses TRBV7-9 and TRBJ1-4; maybe TRBD1 (6 bases). V lost 8 bases and J lost 0, with 10 bases in between. The CDR3 consists of 14 residues. CDR1 is SEHNR and CDR2 is FQNEAQ in the germline V gene (reference sequence).

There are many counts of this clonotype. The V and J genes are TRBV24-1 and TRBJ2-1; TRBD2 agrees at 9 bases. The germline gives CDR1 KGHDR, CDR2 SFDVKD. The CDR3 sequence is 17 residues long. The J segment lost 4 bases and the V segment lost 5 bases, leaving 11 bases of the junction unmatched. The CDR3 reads CATSGGSGTSIYNEQFF. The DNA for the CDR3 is TGTGCCACCAGTGGTGGGTCCGGGACTAGCATTTACAATGAGCAGTTCTTC.

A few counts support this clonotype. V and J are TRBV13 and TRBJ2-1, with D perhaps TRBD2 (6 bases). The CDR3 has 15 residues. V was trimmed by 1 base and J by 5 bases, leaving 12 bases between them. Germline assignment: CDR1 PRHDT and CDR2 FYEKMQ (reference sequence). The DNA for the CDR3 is TGTGCCAGCAGCTTAGCACGGAGGGATAACAATGAGCAGTTCTTC. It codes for CASSLARRDNNEQFF.

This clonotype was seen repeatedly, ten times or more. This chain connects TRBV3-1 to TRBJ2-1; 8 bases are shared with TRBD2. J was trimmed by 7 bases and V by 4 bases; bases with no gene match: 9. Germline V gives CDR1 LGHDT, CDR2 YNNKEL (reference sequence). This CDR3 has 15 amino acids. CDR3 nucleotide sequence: TGTGCCAGCAGCCCCCAAGCGGGGGTGTTAAATGAGCAGTTCTTC. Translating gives CASSPQAGVLNEQFF.

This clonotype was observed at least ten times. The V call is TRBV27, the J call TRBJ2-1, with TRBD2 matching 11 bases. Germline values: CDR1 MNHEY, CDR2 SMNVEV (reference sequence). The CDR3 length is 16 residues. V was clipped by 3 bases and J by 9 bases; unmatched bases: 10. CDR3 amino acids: CASSFLGSGGAFEQFF. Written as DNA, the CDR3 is TGTGCCAGCAGTTTCTTGGGTAGCGGGGGGGCCTTTGAGCAGTTCTTC.

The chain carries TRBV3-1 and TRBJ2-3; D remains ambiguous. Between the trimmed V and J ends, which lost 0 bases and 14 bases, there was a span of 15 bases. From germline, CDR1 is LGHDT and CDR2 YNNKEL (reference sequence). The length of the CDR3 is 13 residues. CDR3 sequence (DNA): TGTGCCAGCAGCCAAGATTGGCCTACTAACGCGTATTTT. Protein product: CASSQDWPTNAYF.